Presented here are 22 T cell receptor beta chains from one specimen sequenced in a study of CD8 T cells in ankylosing spondylitis (dated by TCRdb to 2017 to 2019). Library preparation employed 5' RACE. The reads were generated on an Illumina HiSeq 2500. In-frame beta chains were kept once TCRdb had trimmed the public reads at Q25 with fastp and called clones with MiXCR. Rows are unified per CDR3 protein, each entry keeping the most common DNA and genes. The sample has about 320,000 distinct CDR3 sequences on record, approximately 10% of them singletons. Together, the top ten hold roughly a tenth of the sample. Material: blood, either unsorted or a sorted T cell fraction (not recorded which). These receptors all come from a female donor with ankylosing spondylitis or in good health (not recorded which).

This clonotype has a count of ten or more. This rearrangement joins TRBV30 to TRBJ2-1; a weak D match, TRBD1 (6 bases). CDR3 length: 12 residues. The germline V gene encodes CDR1 GTSNPN and CDR2 SVGIG (reference sequence). Trimming removed 6 bases at V and 8 bases at J, with 14 bases between. For the CDR3, the DNA is TGTGCCTGCTCCAGGGGTTTTGATGAGCAGTTCTTC. Its translation is CACSRGFDEQFF.

This clonotype was detected ten times or more. The chain couples TRBV10-3 to TRBJ2-5; D is uncertain. The germline V and J ends were trimmed by 11 bases and 2 bases, with 15 bases remaining between them. Germline CDR1 ENHRY, CDR2 SYGVKD. The CDR3 sequence is 13 residues long. CDR3 protein: CASQWAVQETQYF. The CDR3 DNA sequence: TGTGCCTCCCAATGGGCGGTTCAAGAGACCCAGTACTTC.

This clonotype came up many times. The chain is built from TRBV5-1 and TRBJ2-3; 7 positions agree with TRBD2. The ends lost 6 bases at V and 6 bases at J; junction bases unmatched: 7. The length of the CDR3 is 13 residues. Germline-derived CDR1 and CDR2 are SGHRS and YFSETQ. The chain's CDR3 is CASNTHSGDTQYF. DNA of the CDR3: TGCGCCAGCAACACGCATAGCGGGGATACGCAGTATTTT.

This clonotype came up many times. The chain links TRBV5-1 to TRBJ2-2; 8 positions match TRBD1. Per the germline V gene, CDR1 is SGHRS and CDR2 is YFSETQ. After removal of 5 bases from V and 2 bases from J, the junction contained 5 bases not matched to a gene. This CDR3 is 15 amino acids long. CDR3 in DNA: TGCGCCAGCAGTCCGGACAGGGAAAACACCGGGGAGCTGTTTTTT. Translation gives CASSPDRENTGELFF.

This clonotype was recorded many times. CDR3 loop: CSAGRDTGSGQYF. The CDR3 nucleotides are TGCAGTGCTGGGAGGGACACAGGTTCGGGGCAGTACTTC. This chain connects TRBV20-1 to TRBJ2-7; possibly TRBD2 for D (7 bases). Trimming shortened V by 5 bases and J by 9 bases, and 20 bases separated the two germline ends. CDR1 is DFQATT and CDR2 is SNEGSKA in the germline V gene (reference sequence). The CDR3 contains 13 residues.

With respect to this clonotype: A much larger clone differs from this one at a single base, so this may be a read error. The missing conserved phenylalanine or tryptophan at the end of this CDR3 makes a read error likely. The chain employs TRBV10-3 and TRBJ2-7; 9 bases align to TRBD2. The CDR3 contains 13 residues. The V segment lost 10 bases and the J segment 0 bases; nucleotides outside the gene matches: 4. Looked up from germline, CDR1 is ENHRY and CDR2 is SYGVKD. CDR3 DNA sequence: TGTGCCAGCGGGAGGGCCCTCTCCTACGAGCAGTACATC. Protein product: CASGRALSYEQYI.

This clonotype was seen a few times. The chain links TRBV12-3 or TRBV12-4 to TRBJ2-3, with a weak D call TRBD2 (6 bases). V was pared by 8 bases and J by 0 bases, with 9 bases between. The CDR3 has 13 residues. In DNA, the CDR3 is TGTGCCAGCGGGACTTCTAGCACAGATACGCAGTATTTT. It is translated as CASGTSSTDTQYF.

The table lists this clonotype with a few counts. The chain has TRBV4-1 and TRBJ2-7; unclear D gene. V gave up 4 bases and J gave up 1 base, with 8 bases separating them. Germline V gene lookup returns CDR1 MGHRA and CDR2 YSYEKL. The CDR3 covers 13 residues. CDR3 sequence: CASSLTTSYEQYF. For the CDR3, the DNA is TGCGCCAGCAGCCTCACGACATCCTACGAGCAGTACTTC.

In this sample, this clonotype turned up many times. The gene calls are TRBV11-2 and TRBJ1-1; 7 bases line up with TRBD1. Germline lookup yields CDR1 SGHAT and CDR2 FQNNGV. The CDR3 covers 14 residues. Trimming took 5 bases from V and 4 from J; bases not matched to a gene: 7. Written as DNA, the CDR3 is TGTGCCAGCAGCATAATGACAGGGAGCACTGAAGCTTTCTTT. Residues: CASSIMTGSTEAFF. Drawing the rest from reference TRBV11-2 and TRBJ1-1, the complete variable domain is EAGVAQSPRYKIIEKRQSVAFWCNPISGHATLYWYQQILGQGPKLLIQFQNNGVVDDSQLPKDRFSAERLKGVDSTLKIQPAKLEDSAVYLCASSIMTGSTEAFFGQGTRLTVV.

Many counts were recorded for this clonotype. The CDR3 protein is CASSLIGDRANEQYF. The CDR3 nucleotides read TGCGCCAGCAGCTTGATTGGGGACAGAGCGAACGAGCAGTACTTC. This chain uses TRBV5-1 with TRBJ2-7; 7 bases are shared with TRBD1. CDR3 length: 15 residues. CDR1 SGHRS and CDR2 YFSETQ come from the germline V gene. V lost 1 base to trimming and J lost 5 bases; unmatched junction nucleotides: 9.

This clonotype showed up just a few times. This chain joins TRBV5-1 and TRBJ1-1, with D tentatively TRBD1 (5 bases). The V end was cut by 0 bases, the J end by 1 base, with 10 bases between. Germline lookup yields CDR1 SGHRS and CDR2 YFSETQ. The CDR3 length is 15 residues. CDR3 loop: CASSLATGKNTEAFF. CDR3 sequence (DNA): TGCGCCAGCAGCTTGGCCACAGGCAAGAACACTGAAGCTTTCTTT.

This clonotype was recorded at least ten times. This rearrangement joins TRBV7-9 to TRBJ2-1; no clear D gene. CDR3 length equals 12 residues. Trimming removed 5 bases at V and 10 bases at J, with 12 bases between. CDR1 SEHNR and CDR2 FQNEAQ come from the germline V gene (reference sequence). As DNA, the CDR3 is TGTGCCAGCAGCCCTATGCAGAGGGAGCAGTTCTTC. Translation gives CASSPMQREQFF. The full variable domain, in which reference TRBV7-9 and TRBJ2-1 provide the parts outside the CDR3, is DTGVSQNPRHKITKRGQNVTFRCDPISEHNRLYWYRQTLGQGPEFLTYFQNEAQLEKSRLLSDRFSAERPKGSFSTLEIQRTEQGDSAMYLCASSPMQREQFFGPGTRLTVL.

This clonotype was recorded many times. This chain joins TRBV20-1 and TRBJ2-1; 8 bases map to TRBD2. V trimming: 7 bases; J trimming: 4 bases; junction bases outside the gene matches: 9. CDR3 length: 14 amino acids. CDR1 and CDR2 from the germline V gene are DFQATT and SNEGSKA (reference sequence). CDR3 sequence reads: CSETKRGPYNEQFF. The CDR3 nucleotides read TGCAGTGAGACCAAGCGGGGGCCTTACAATGAGCAGTTCTTC.

This clonotype was seen more than once but under ten times. V usage is TRBV12-3 or TRBV12-4 and J usage is TRBJ2-5; no reliable D call. V was trimmed by 6 bases and J by 5 bases, leaving 10 bases between them. This CDR3 is built from 12 residues. The CDR3 sequence is CASSPAPETQYF. The CDR3 nucleotides are TGTGCCAGCAGCCCCGCCCCGGAGACCCAGTACTTC.

This clonotype was recorded at least ten times. The rearrangement joins TRBV12-3 or TRBV12-4 to TRBJ2-1; TRBD1 matches 9 bases. V trimming: 5 bases; J trimming: 7 bases; junction bases outside the gene matches: 9. This CDR3 comprises 15 residues. This CDR3 reads CASSPGTGYGNEQFF. The CDR3, as DNA: TGTGCCAGCAGTCCTGGGACAGGGTATGGGAATGAGCAGTTCTTC.

The chain joins TRBV7-2 to TRBJ2-1, with TRBD2 matching 9 bases. The V segment lost 2 bases and the J segment 5 bases; nucleotides outside the gene matches: 4. CDR1 and CDR2 from the germline V gene are SGHTA and FQGNSA. The CDR3 extends over 15 amino acids. The CDR3 loop reads CASSLKREEHNEQFF. In nucleotides, the CDR3 is TGTGCCAGCAGCTTAAAGCGGGAGGAGCACAATGAGCAGTTCTTC.

This clonotype was found many times. The chain joins TRBV7-2 to TRBJ2-7; D remains ambiguous. Germline CDR1 reads SGHTA; CDR2 reads FQGNSA. This CDR3 spans 13 amino acids. With 7 bases removed from V and 6 bases from J, the gap between germline ends came to 16 bases. In nucleotides, the CDR3 is TGTGCCAGCACCCCCTCGACATTCTCCGAGCAGTACTTC. Translating gives CASTPSTFSEQYF. The variable domain in full, completed from reference TRBV7-2 and TRBJ2-7, reads GAGVSQSPSNKVTEKGKDVELRCDPISGHTALYWYRQSLGQGLEFLIYFQGNSAPDKSGLPSDRFSAERTGGSVSTLTIQRTQQEDSAVYLCASTPSTFSEQYFGPGTRLTVT.

This clonotype was observed a handful of times. The rearrangement uses TRBV27 and TRBJ2-1, with 10 bases aligning to TRBD1. From germline, CDR1 is MNHEY and CDR2 SMNVEV (reference sequence). Losses at the gene ends were 5 bases for V and 6 bases for J; bases not matched to a gene: 4. This CDR3 is 14 amino acids long. The CDR3 reads CASSPGTGVNEQFF. The CDR3 DNA reads TGTGCCAGCAGTCCCGGGACAGGGGTCAATGAGCAGTTCTTC.

This clonotype was recorded only once. A much bigger clone sits one base away, suggesting this may be a read error. V is TRBV20-1 and J is TRBJ2-5, with 10 bases lining up with TRBD1. Germline V CDR1 and CDR2: DFQATT, SNEGSKA (reference sequence). The V gene end was trimmed by 5 bases and the J gene end by 5 bases; junction bases not matched to a gene: 8. The CDR3 totals 14 residues. CDR3 amino acids: CSAEWTGGPETQYF. CDR3 sequence (DNA): TGCAGTGCTGAATGGACAGGGGGTCCCGAGACCCAGTACTTC.

The gene calls are TRBV7-2 and TRBJ2-7, with TRBD1 matching over 7 bases. Per germline, CDR1 SGHTA and CDR2 FQGNSA. V gave up 3 bases and J gave up 7 bases; unmatched junction bases: 12. CDR3 length: 15 residues. The CDR3 DNA follows: TGTGCCAGCAGCTTGCTCCCGGGACAGCCCTGGGAGCAGTACTTC. This gives the protein CASSLLPGQPWEQYF.

This clonotype has at least ten counts. The CDR3 bases are TGTGCCAGCAGCCCAGGACAGGGCCAAGACAAAAACATTCAGTACTTC. This gives the protein CASSPGQGQDKNIQYF. This sequence joins TRBV7-9 and TRBJ2-4, with 8 bases aligning to TRBD1. Germline assignment: CDR1 SEHNR and CDR2 FQNEAQ (reference sequence). This CDR3 is 16 amino acids long. Trimming took 5 bases from V and 3 from J; bases not matched to a gene: 9. The whole variable domain, remainder taken from reference TRBV7-9 and TRBJ2-4, is DTGVSQNPRHKITKRGQNVTFRCDPISEHNRLYWYRQTLGQGPEFLTYFQNEAQLEKSRLLSDRFSAERPKGSFSTLEIQRTEQGDSAMYLCASSPGQGQDKNIQYFGAGTRLSVL.

The V and J genes are TRBV5-1 and TRBJ1-2; TRBD1 matches 10 bases. V was pared by 0 bases and J by 7 bases, with 3 bases of the junction left unmatched. The CDR3 length is 14 residues. CDR1 and CDR2 (germline): SGHRS, YFSETQ. The CDR3 region has the DNA TGCGCCAGCAGCTTGGGACAGGGGGCCTGTGGCTACACCTTC. Residues: CASSLGQGACGYTF.